A selection of T cell receptor beta chains follows, all from one sample in a study of molecular identifiers for immune sequencing clone quantification. Using its own MiXCR run on the PCR reads, TCRdb lists one record per CDR3 protein. The table records about 60,000 distinct CDR3 sequences, approximately 18% of them present only once. Input material: naive CD8+ T cells from blood, with Jurkat cell RNA spiked in. The source is a human donor in good health. Some libraries in this study had Jurkat cell RNA spiked in. CDR3s include the opening cysteine and the closing phenylalanine or tryptophan. Fields, in order: CDR3 protein, CDR3 DNA, J gene, clone size, D gene, V gene. A D gene is named only where the DNA matches it firmly. Clone size is not always given. Where it is, it says once, few, many or a class for expanded clones.

CDR3: CASSYTSGTIEQYF; DNA: TGTGCCAGCAGTTACACCTCCGGGACCATAGAGCAGTACTTC; J: TRBJ2-7; size: many; D: .; V: TRBV6-2/TRBV6-3
CDR3: CASSIGQFTGELFF; DNA: TGTGCCAGTAGTATAGGGCAGTTCACCGGGGAGCTGTTTTTT; J: TRBJ2-2; size: .; D: .; V: TRBV19
CDR3: CASSQDLTYEQYF; DNA: TGTGCCAGCAGCCAAGATTTAACATACGAGCAGTACTTC; J: TRBJ2-7; size: few; D: .; V: TRBV3-1
CDR3: CSIRASGSYEQFF; DNA: TGCAGCATTAGGGCTAGCGGGAGCTATGAGCAGTTCTTC; J: TRBJ2-1; size: many; D: TRBD2; V: TRBV29-1
CDR3: CATSTTSGVTDTQYF; DNA: TGTGCCACCAGCACGACTAGCGGGGTAACAGATACGCAGTATTTT; J: TRBJ2-3; size: many; D: TRBD2; V: TRBV15
CDR3: CASSQTGFTSYEQYF; DNA: TGCGCCAGCAGCCAGACAGGTTTTACGTCTTACGAGCAGTACTTC; J: TRBJ2-7; size: many; D: .; V: TRBV4-1
CDR3: CASSLGYNSYEQYF; DNA: TGTGCCAGCAGCTTAGGTTATAACTCCTACGAGCAGTACTTC; J: TRBJ2-7; size: few; D: .; V: TRBV7-2
CDR3: CASSYSTGRNEKLFF; DNA: TGTGCCAGCAGTTACTCTACAGGTCGTAATGAAAAACTGTTTTTT; J: TRBJ1-4; size: many; D: .; V: TRBV6-5
CDR3: CASSTGQGSDTQYF; DNA: TGTGCCAGCAGCACGGGACAGGGTTCAGATACGCAGTATTTT; J: TRBJ2-3; size: many; D: TRBD1; V: TRBV7-9
CDR3: CASSLNLSGNTIYF; DNA: TGTGCCAGCAGTTTGAATCTCTCTGGAAACACCATATATTTT; J: TRBJ1-3; size: many; D: .; V: TRBV28
CDR3: CASSPPDNAGELFF; DNA: TGTGCCAGCAGCCCACCGGACAATGCCGGGGAGCTGTTTTTT; J: TRBJ2-2; size: many; D: .; V: TRBV13
CDR3: CASSLFPNSNQPQHF; DNA: TGTGCCAGCAGCTTGTTTCCAAATAGCAATCAGCCCCAGCATTTT; J: TRBJ1-5; size: many; D: .; V: TRBV7-2
CDR3: CASSPGRTSVGPQHF; DNA: TGTGCCAGCAGTCCGGGTCGGACAAGCGTGGGGCCCCAGCATTTT; J: TRBJ1-5; size: .; D: .; V: TRBV2
CDR3: CSARAPLGTRISHEQYF; DNA: TGCAGTGCACGCGCCCCTCTTGGGACTAGAATTTCCCACGAGCAGTACTTC; J: TRBJ2-7; size: many; D: TRBD2; V: TRBV20-1
CDR3: CASIPVWSTVNTEAFF; DNA: TGTGCCAGCATTCCTGTTTGGTCGACAGTGAACACTGAAGCTTTCTTT; J: TRBJ1-1; size: many; D: .; V: TRBV6-5
CDR3: CASRTSGPNEQFF; DNA: TGTGCCAGCAGAACTAGCGGACCCAATGAGCAGTTCTTC; J: TRBJ2-1; size: many; D: TRBD2; V: TRBV12-3/TRBV12-4
CDR3: CASSFLGNEQFF; DNA: TGTGCCAGCAGTTTTCTGGGCAATGAGCAGTTCTTC; J: TRBJ2-1; size: .; D: .; V: TRBV27
CDR3: CASSFPRGGGWTGELFF; DNA: TGTGCCAGCAGCTTCCCCCGGGGCGGGGGCTGGACCGGGGAGCTGTTTTTT; J: TRBJ2-2; size: many; D: .; V: TRBV7-6
CDR3: CAIRETGPLNTEAFF; DNA: TGTGCCATCAGAGAGACAGGGCCCCTGAACACTGAAGCTTTCTTT; J: TRBJ1-1; size: .; D: TRBD1; V: TRBV10-3
CDR3: CASSDAETGGSNQPQHF; DNA: TGTGCCAGCAGTGATGCCGAGACAGGCGGGTCCAATCAGCCCCAGCATTTT; J: TRBJ1-5; size: many; D: .; V: TRBV2
CDR3: CASSYQFGVRETQYF; DNA: TGTGCCAGCAGCTATCAGTTCGGGGTCAGAGAGACCCAGTACTTC; J: TRBJ2-5; size: few; D: .; V: TRBV11-2
CDR3: CASSIEDPITDTQYF; DNA: TGTGCCAGTAGTATAGAGGACCCTATCACAGATACGCAGTATTTT; J: TRBJ2-3; size: .; D: .; V: TRBV19
CDR3: CASSLMGSNQPQHF; DNA: TGTGCCAGCAGTTTAATGGGTAGCAATCAGCCCCAGCATTTT; J: TRBJ1-5; size: many; D: .; V: TRBV27
CDR3: CASSLLMTDTQYF; DNA: TGTGCCAGCAGCTTACTTATGACAGATACGCAGTATTTT; J: TRBJ2-3; size: many; D: .; V: TRBV11-1
CDR3: CACRPALQWEQYF; DNA: TGTGCCTGCAGGCCGGCTCTCCAATGGGAGCAGTACTTC; J: TRBJ2-7; size: few; D: .; V: TRBV27
CDR3: CASSQERRRESYNEQFF; DNA: TGTGCCAGCAGCCAAGAGCGTCGGCGGGAGTCCTACAATGAGCAGTTCTTC; J: TRBJ2-1; size: .; D: TRBD2; V: TRBV3-1
CDR3: CASSSPFTGTEGPPNTGELFF; DNA: TGTGCCAGCAGTTCCCCCTTTACCGGGACTGAGGGCCCCCCAAACACCGGGGAGCTGTTTTTT; J: TRBJ2-2; size: many; D: .; V: TRBV28
CDR3: CASSLVGATNEKLFF; DNA: TGTGCCAGCAGTCTGGTAGGGGCAACTAATGAAAAACTGTTTTTT; J: TRBJ1-4; size: once; D: .; V: TRBV5-6
CDR3: CASRRSLGANVLTF; DNA: TGTGCCAGCAGGAGGTCCTTGGGGGCCAACGTCCTGACTTTC; J: TRBJ2-6; size: many; D: .; V: TRBV2
CDR3: CASSYAALRDAKNIQYF; DNA: TGTGCCAGCAGTTACGCCGCTCTCAGGGACGCCAAAAACATTCAGTACTTC; J: TRBJ2-4; size: many; D: .; V: TRBV6-6
CDR3: CSARQEEKLFF; DNA: TGCAGTGCAAGACAGGAGGAAAAACTGTTTTTT; J: TRBJ1-4; size: many; D: .; V: TRBV20-1
CDR3: CASSRRRVVGNNSPLHF; DNA: TGTGCCAGCAGCCGCCGAAGGGTCGTGGGCAATAATTCACCCCTCCACTTT; J: TRBJ1-6; size: many; D: .; V: TRBV3-1
CDR3: CASSQVTRGSAGELFF; DNA: TGTGCCAGCAGCCAAGTTACGAGGGGAAGCGCCGGGGAGCTGTTTTTT; J: TRBJ2-2; size: few; D: .; V: TRBV14
CDR3: CASSQGGLAFRWGETQYF; DNA: TGTGCCAGCAGCCAAGGTGGGCTAGCGTTCAGATGGGGCGAGACCCAGTACTTC; J: TRBJ2-5; size: few; D: .; V: TRBV4-2
CDR3: CASSYQYGASYEQYF; DNA: TGTGCCAGCAGCTACCAGTACGGCGCCTCCTACGAGCAGTACTTC; J: TRBJ2-7; size: .; D: .; V: TRBV7-6
CDR3: CASSSGGGLAEKNIQYF; DNA: TGTGCCAGCAGCTCCGGAGGGGGACTAGCTGAGAAAAACATTCAGTACTTC; J: TRBJ2-4; size: many; D: TRBD2; V: TRBV13
CDR3: CASSQRLNGELFF; DNA: TGCGCCAGCAGCCAACGACTGAACGGGGAGCTGTTTTTT; J: TRBJ2-2; size: many; D: .; V: TRBV4-1
CDR3: CASSLGASGSLYEQYF; DNA: TGTGCCAGCAGCTTAGGCGCTAGCGGGAGCCTCTACGAGCAGTACTTC; J: TRBJ2-7; size: once; D: TRBD2; V: TRBV11-2
CDR3: CASSPGTSARTEQYF; DNA: TGCGCCAGCAGCCCAGGGACTAGCGCAAGGACCGAGCAGTACTTC; J: TRBJ2-7; size: many; D: TRBD2; V: TRBV4-3
CDR3: CASSVGGSEQYF; DNA: TGTGCCAGCAGCGTGGGGGGATCCGAGCAGTACTTC; J: TRBJ2-7; size: many; D: .; V: TRBV5-4
CDR3: CASSPRPGLAGGRELLF; DNA: TGTGCCAGCAGCCCGCGACCGGGACTAGCGGGAGGGAGGGAGCTGCTTTTT; J: TRBJ2-2; size: once; D: TRBD2; V: TRBV5-6
CDR3: CASSWQGVSTDTQYF; DNA: TGTGCCAGCAGCTGGCAGGGGGTCAGCACAGATACGCAGTATTTT; J: TRBJ2-3; size: many; D: TRBD1; V: TRBV7-8
CDR3: CTSSQGESSGLAYEQYF; DNA: TGTACCAGCAGCCAAGGAGAATCTAGCGGGTTGGCCTACGAGCAGTACTTC; J: TRBJ2-7; size: .; D: TRBD2; V: TRBV14
CDR3: CASSRGGNNEQFF; DNA: TGTGCCAGCAGCCGGGGGGGCAACAATGAGCAGTTCTTC; J: TRBJ2-1; size: .; D: TRBD2; V: TRBV6-2/TRBV6-3
CDR3: CASSQDTLVDNEQFF; DNA: TGTGCCAGCAGCCAAGACACACTAGTCGACAATGAGCAGTTCTTC; J: TRBJ2-1; size: many; D: .; V: TRBV14
CDR3: CASSLATSGNTEQFF; DNA: TGTGCCAGCAGCTTGGCAACTAGCGGGAATACTGAGCAGTTCTTC; J: TRBJ2-1; size: many; D: TRBD2; V: TRBV7-9
CDR3: CATSLGQADEQFF; DNA: TGTGCCACCAGTCTGGGGCAGGCCGATGAGCAGTTCTTC; J: TRBJ2-1; size: many; D: .; V: TRBV24-1
CDR3: CASSEYRWRLAGGIHEQFF; DNA: TGTGCCAGCAGTGAATATAGGTGGCGTCTAGCGGGAGGAATCCATGAGCAGTTCTTC; J: TRBJ2-1; size: many; D: TRBD2; V: TRBV25-1
CDR3: CSAGKAGVYNEQFF; DNA: TGCAGTGCTGGAAAAGCGGGTGTTTACAATGAGCAGTTCTTC; J: TRBJ2-1; size: many; D: .; V: TRBV20-1
CDR3: CASRDTPGGAYGYTF; DNA: TGTGCCAGCAGGGATACGCCCGGGGGGGCCTATGGCTACACCTTC; J: TRBJ1-2; size: many; D: .; V: TRBV7-8
CDR3: CASSLSLRGLYGYTF; DNA: TGTGCCAGCAGCTTATCGCTCAGGGGTCTCTATGGCTACACCTTC; J: TRBJ1-2; size: many; D: .; V: TRBV11-2
CDR3: CASSWRDPYSYEQYF; DNA: TGTGCCAGCAGCTGGCGGGACCCGTACTCCTACGAGCAGTACTTC; J: TRBJ2-7; size: few; D: .; V: TRBV7-8